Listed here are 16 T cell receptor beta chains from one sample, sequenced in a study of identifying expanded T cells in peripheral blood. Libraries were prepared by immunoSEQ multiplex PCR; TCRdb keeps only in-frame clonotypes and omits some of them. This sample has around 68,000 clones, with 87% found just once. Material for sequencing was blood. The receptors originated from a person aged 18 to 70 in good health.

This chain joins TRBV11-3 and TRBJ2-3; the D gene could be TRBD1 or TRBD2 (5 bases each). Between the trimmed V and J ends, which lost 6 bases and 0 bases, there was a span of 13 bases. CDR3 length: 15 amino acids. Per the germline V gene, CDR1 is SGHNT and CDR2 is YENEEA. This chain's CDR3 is CASSLRGSSTDTQYF. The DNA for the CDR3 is TGTGCCAGCAGTTTGAGGGGATCTAGCACAGATACGCAGTATTTT.

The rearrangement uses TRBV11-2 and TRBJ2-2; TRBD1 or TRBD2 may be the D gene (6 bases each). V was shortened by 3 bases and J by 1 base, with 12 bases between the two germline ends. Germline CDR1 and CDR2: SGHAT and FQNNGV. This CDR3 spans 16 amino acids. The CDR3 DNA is TGTGCCAGCAGCTTGTTGGGGGGCCGGAACACCGGGGAGCTGTTTTTT. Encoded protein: CASSLLGGRNTGELFF.

The CDR3 DNA reads as TGTGCCAGCAGTTACGCGGGAGGGCCCACAGATACGCAGTATTTT. Translated: CASSYAGGPTDTQYF. The chain has TRBV6-5 and TRBJ2-3; 9 nucleotides line up with TRBD2. V lost 2 bases and J lost 2; bases outside the gene matches: 2. This CDR3 is 15 amino acids long. The V gene's germline CDR1 is MNHEY and CDR2 SVGAGI.

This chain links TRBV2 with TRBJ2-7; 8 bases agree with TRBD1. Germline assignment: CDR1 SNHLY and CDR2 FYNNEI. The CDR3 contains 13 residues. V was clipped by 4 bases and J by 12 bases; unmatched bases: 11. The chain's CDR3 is CASSVNLQGAPYF. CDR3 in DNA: TGTGCCAGCAGTGTGAACCTCCAGGGGGCCCCGTACTTC.

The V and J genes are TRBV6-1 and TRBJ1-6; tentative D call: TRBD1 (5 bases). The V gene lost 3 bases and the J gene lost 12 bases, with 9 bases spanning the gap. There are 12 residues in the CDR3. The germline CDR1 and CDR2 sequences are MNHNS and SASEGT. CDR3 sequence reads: CASSDQGLPLHF. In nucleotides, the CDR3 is TGTGCCAGCAGTGACCAGGGCCTACCCCTCCACTTT.

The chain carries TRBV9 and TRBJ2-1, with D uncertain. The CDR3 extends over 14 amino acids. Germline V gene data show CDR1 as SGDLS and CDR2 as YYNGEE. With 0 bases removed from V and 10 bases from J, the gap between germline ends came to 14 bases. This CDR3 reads CASSVVGQSGEQFF. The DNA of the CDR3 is TGTGCCAGCAGCGTAGTGGGTCAATCTGGGGAGCAGTTCTTC. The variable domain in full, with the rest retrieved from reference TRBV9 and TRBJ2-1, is DSGVTQTPKHLITATGQRVTLRCSPRSGDLSVYWYQQSLDQGLQFLIQYYNGEERAKGNILERFSAQQFPDLHSELNLSSLELGDSALYFCASSVVGQSGEQFFGPGTRLTVL.

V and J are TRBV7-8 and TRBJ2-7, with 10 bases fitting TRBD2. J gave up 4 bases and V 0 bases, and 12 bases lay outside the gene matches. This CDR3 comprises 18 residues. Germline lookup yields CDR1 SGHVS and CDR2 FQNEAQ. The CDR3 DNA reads TGTGCCAGCAGCTTAGCGCTTTTACCGGGACTAGCGCATTACGAGCAGTACTTC. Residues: CASSLALLPGLAHYEQYF.

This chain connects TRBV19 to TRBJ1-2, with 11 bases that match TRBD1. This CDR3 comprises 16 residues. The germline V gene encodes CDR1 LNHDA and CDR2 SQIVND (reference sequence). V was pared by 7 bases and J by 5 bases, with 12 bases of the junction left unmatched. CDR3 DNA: TGTGCCAGTACCCGGGACAGGGGGGATTCAGGATATGGCTACACCTTC. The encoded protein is CASTRDRGDSGYGYTF.

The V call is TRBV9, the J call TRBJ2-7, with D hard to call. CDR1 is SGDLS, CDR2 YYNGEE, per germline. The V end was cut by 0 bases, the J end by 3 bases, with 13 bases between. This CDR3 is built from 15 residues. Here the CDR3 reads CASSVELGPNYEQYF. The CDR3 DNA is TGTGCCAGCAGCGTAGAACTTGGACCCAACTACGAGCAGTACTTC.

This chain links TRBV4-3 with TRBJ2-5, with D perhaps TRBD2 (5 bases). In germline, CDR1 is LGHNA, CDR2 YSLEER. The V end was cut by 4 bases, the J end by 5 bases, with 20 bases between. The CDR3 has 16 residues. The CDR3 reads CASSLWETRPGETQYF. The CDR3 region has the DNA TGCGCCAGCAGCCTCTGGGAAACACGGCCGGGGGAGACCCAGTACTTC.

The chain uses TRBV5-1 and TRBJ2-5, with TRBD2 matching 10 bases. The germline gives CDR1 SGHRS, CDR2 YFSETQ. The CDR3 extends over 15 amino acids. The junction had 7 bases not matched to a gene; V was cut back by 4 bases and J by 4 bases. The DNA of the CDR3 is TGCGCCAGCAGCACAGGCCCTAGCGGGGGAGAGACCCAGTACTTC. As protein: CASSTGPSGGETQYF.

This CDR3 is CASSIDRGQNTEAFF. The DNA of the CDR3 is TGTGCCAGCAGTATTGACAGGGGTCAGAACACTGAAGCTTTCTTT. The chain recombines TRBV27 with TRBJ1-1; 8 bases agree with TRBD1. There are 15 residues in the CDR3. Germline V gene lookup returns CDR1 MNHEY and CDR2 SMNVEV (reference sequence). The trim removed 5 bases at V and 1 base at J, leaving 6 bases unmatched.

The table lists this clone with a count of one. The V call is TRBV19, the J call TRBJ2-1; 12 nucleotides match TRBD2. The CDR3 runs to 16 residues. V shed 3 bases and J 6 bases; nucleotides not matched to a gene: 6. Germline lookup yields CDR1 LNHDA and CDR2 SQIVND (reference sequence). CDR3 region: CASSMLAGGGPNEQFF. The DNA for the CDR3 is TGTGCCAGTAGTATGCTAGCGGGGGGGGGACCCAATGAGCAGTTCTTC.

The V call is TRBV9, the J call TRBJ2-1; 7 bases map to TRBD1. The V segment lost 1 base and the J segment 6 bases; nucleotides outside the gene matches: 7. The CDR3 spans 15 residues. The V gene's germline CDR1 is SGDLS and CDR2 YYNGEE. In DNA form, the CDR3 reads TGTGCCAGCAGCGTACGGACAGGTCAACTCAATGAGCAGTTCTTC. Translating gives CASSVRTGQLNEQFF.

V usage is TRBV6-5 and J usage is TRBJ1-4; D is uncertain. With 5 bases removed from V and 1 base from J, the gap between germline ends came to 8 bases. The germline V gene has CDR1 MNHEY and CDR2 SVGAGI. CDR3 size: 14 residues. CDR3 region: CASSGGRTNEKLFF. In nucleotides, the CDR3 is TGTGCCAGCAGTGGAGGGAGAACTAATGAAAAACTGTTTTTT.

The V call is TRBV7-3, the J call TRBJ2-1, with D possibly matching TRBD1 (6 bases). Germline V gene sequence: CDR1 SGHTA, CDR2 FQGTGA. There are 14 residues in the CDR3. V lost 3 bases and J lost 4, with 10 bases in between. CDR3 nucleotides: TGTGCCAGCAGCTTTGGGGGCAGGTACAATGAGCAGTTCTTC. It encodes CASSFGGRYNEQFF.